This T cell receptor beta chain was documented in a study of monozygotic twins with cystic fibrosis. Regarding the study as a whole: Unrelated CF individuals shared fewer identical clonotypes than monozygotic CF twins.

Some clones are missing from TCRdb's copy, which holds only in-frame ones; the method was immunoSEQ multiplex PCR. The data contain about 24,000 clones, roughly 89% of them singletons. CDR1 MRHNA and CDR2 SNTAGT come from the germline V gene. The CDR3 totals 13 residues. V lost 2 bases to trimming and J lost 5 bases, with 8 bases between them. This clone was observed once. Its antigen is currently unknown. This receptor was identified in a woman in her twenties or thirties with cystic fibrosis. Sequencing was done on a sample of blood. This chain connects TRBV6-4 to TRBJ2-3, with D hard to call. CDR3 loop: CASSDRAEDTQYF. The CDR3 DNA is TGTGCCAGCAGTGACCGGGCTGAAGATACGCAGTATTTT.